This T cell receptor (beta chain) was identified in a study of T cells in Graves' hyperthyroidism and ophthalmopathy. CDR1 is SGHTA and CDR2 is FQGNSA in the germline V gene. V lost 1 base and J 7 bases, leaving 11 bases between the germline ends. The CDR3 covers 14 residues. This clonotype was detected ten times or more. The TCR beta CDR3 regions underwent amplification using RNA transcripts as the source. The HTBI primer set served for first-round RT-PCR of the TCR CDR3. TCRdb called the multiplex PCR reads again in MiXCR, with one record for every CDR3 protein. The sample yields approximately 640,000 distinct CDR3 sequences, roughly 46% seen once.

J is TRBJ1-3 and V is TRBV7-2; D call uncertain. The sequencing input was peripheral blood or thyroid tissue (not recorded which). This receptor was identified in an adult man with Graves' disease, either hyperthyroidism or ophthalmopathy (not recorded which). CDR3 bases: TGTGCCAGCAGCTTAGGGAGCGTATTGAACACCATATATTTT. It specifies CASSLGSVLNTIYF.